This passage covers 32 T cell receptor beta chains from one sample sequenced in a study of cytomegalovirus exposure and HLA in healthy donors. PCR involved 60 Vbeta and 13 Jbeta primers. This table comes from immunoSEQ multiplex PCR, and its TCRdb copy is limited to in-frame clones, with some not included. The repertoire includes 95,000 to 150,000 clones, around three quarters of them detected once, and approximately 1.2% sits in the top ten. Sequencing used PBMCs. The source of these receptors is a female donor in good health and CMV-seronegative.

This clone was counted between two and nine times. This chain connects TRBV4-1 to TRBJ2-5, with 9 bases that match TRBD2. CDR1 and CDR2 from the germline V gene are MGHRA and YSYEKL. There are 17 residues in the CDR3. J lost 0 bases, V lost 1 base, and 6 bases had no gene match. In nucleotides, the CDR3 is TGCGCCAGCAGCCAAGGGGAGCGGGGGGTGTACCAAGAGACCCAGTACTTC. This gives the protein CASSQGERGVYQETQYF.

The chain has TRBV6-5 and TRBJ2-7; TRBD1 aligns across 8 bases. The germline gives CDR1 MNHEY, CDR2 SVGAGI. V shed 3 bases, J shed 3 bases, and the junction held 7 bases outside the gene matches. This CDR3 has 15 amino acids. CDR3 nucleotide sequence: TGTGCCAGCAGTTATGACAGGGGCTCTAGCTACGAGCAGTACTTC. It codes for CASSYDRGSSYEQYF.

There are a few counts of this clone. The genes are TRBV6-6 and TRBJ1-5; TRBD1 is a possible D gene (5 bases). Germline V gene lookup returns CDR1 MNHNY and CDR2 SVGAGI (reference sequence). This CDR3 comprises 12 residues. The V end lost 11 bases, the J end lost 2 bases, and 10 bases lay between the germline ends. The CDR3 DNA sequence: TGTGCCGGAGGGGTTGGCAATCAGCCCCAGCATTTT. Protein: CAGGVGNQPQHF.

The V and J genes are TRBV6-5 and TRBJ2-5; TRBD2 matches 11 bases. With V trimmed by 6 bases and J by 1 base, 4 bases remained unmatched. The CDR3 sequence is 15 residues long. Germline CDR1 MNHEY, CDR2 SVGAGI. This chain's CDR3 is CASSPGLAVQETQYF. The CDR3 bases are TGTGCCAGCAGCCCGGGACTAGCGGTCCAAGAGACCCAGTACTTC.

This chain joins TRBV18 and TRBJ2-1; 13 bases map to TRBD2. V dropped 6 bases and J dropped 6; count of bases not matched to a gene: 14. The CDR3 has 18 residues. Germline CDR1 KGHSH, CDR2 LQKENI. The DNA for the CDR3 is TGTGCCAGCTCTCGCAGCACTAGCGGGAGGGCTACATTCAATGAGCAGTTCTTC. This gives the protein CASSRSTSGRATFNEQFF.

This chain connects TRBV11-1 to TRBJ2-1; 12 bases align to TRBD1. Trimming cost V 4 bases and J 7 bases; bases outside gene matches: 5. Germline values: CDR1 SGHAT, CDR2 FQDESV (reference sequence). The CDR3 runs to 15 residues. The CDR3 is CASSSGTGGRNEQFF. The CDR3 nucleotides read TGTGCCAGCAGCTCCGGGACAGGGGGCAGGAATGAGCAGTTCTTC.

This CDR3 is CASSPNPVGLAVEDTQYF. The CDR3 DNA is TGTGCCAGCAGCCCTAACCCCGTGGGACTAGCGGTAGAGGATACGCAGTATTTT. The gene calls are TRBV4-2 and TRBJ2-3, with TRBD2 matching over 11 bases. This CDR3 is 18 amino acids long. CDR1 LGHNA and CDR2 YNFKEQ come from the germline V gene. Unmatched junction bases numbered 15, after V lost 4 bases and J lost 6 bases.

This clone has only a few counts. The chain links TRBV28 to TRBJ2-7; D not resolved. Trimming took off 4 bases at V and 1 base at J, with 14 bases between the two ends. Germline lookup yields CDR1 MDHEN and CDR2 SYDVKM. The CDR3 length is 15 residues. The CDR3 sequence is CASSSPPPGSYEQYF. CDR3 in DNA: TGTGCCAGCAGTTCCCCTCCCCCGGGTTCCTACGAGCAGTACTTC.

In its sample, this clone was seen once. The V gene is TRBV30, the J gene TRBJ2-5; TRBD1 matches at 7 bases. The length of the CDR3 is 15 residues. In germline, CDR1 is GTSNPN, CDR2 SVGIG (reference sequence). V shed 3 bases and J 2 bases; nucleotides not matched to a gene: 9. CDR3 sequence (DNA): TGTGCCTGGAGCCTTCCCGGGACAGATCAAGAGACCCAGTACTTC. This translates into CAWSLPGTDQETQYF.

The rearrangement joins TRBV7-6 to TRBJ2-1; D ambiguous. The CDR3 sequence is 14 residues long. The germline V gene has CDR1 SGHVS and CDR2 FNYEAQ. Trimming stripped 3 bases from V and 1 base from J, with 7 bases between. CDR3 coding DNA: TGTGCCAGCAGCTTGGGCACTTCCTACAATGAGCAGTTCTTC. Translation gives CASSLGTSYNEQFF.

The CDR3, as DNA: TGTGCCAGCAGTTCGGGACTAGCGGGAGCGGCAGATACGCAGTATTTT. Protein product: CASSSGLAGAADTQYF. V usage is TRBV28 and J usage is TRBJ2-3; 14 nucleotides align to TRBD2. Germline assignment: CDR1 MDHEN and CDR2 SYDVKM. J lost 4 bases, V lost 4 bases, and 4 bases had no gene match. This CDR3 has 16 residues.

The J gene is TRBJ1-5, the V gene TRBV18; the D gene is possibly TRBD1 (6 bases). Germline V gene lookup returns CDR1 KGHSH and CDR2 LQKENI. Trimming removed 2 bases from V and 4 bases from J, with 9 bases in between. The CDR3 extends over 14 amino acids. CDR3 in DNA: TGTGCCAGCTCACCAGGGGGCAAAAATCAGCCCCAGCATTTT. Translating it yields CASSPGGKNQPQHF.

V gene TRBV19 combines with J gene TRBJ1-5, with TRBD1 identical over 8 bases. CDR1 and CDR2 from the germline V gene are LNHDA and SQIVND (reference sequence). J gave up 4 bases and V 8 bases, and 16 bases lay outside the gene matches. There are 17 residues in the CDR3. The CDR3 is CASLNGQGSFRNQPQHF. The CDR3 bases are TGTGCCAGTCTAAACGGACAGGGATCGTTTCGGAATCAGCCCCAGCATTTT.

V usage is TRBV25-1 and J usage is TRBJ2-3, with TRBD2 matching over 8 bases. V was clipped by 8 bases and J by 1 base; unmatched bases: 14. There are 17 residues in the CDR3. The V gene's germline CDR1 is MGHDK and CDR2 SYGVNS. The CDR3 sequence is CASGGPQKAGGTDTQYF. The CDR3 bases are TGTGCCAGCGGAGGGCCCCAAAAAGCGGGGGGCACAGATACGCAGTATTTT.

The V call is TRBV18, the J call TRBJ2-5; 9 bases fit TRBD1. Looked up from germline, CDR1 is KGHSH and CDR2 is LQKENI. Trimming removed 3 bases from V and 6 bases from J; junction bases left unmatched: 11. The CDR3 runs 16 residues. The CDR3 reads CASSPTGTGLVQTQYF. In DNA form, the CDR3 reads TGTGCCAGCTCACCCACCGGGACAGGGCTTGTGCAGACCCAGTACTTC.

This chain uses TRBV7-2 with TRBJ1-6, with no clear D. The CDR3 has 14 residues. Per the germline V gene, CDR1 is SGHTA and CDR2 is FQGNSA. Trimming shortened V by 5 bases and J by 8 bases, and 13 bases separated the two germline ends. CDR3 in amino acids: CASSLGAVYSPLHF. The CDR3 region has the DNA TGTGCCAGCAGCCTCGGAGCAGTTTATTCACCCCTCCACTTT. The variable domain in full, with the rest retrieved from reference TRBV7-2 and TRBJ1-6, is GAGVSQSPSNKVTEKGKDVELRCDPISGHTALYWYRQSLGQGLEFLIYFQGNSAPDKSGLPSDRFSAERTGGSVSTLTIQRTQQEDSAVYLCASSLGAVYSPLHFGNGTRLTVT.

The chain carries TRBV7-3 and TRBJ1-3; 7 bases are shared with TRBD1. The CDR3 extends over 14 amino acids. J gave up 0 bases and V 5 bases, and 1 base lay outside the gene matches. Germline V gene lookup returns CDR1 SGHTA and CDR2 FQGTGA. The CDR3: CASSRDSSGNTIYF. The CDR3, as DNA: TGTGCCAGCAGCCGGGACAGCTCTGGAAACACCATATATTTT.

The CDR3 here is CASRPKTGGLSYTF. DNA for the CDR3: TGTGCCAGTAGGCCGAAGACAGGGGGCTTAAGCTACACCTTC. This chain links TRBV19 with TRBJ1-2; 10 bases map to TRBD1. V shed 6 bases, J shed 9 bases, and the junction held 10 bases outside the gene matches. CDR1 is LNHDA, CDR2 SQIVND, per germline (reference sequence). The CDR3 is made up of 14 amino acids.

CDR3: CASGDSGLAGETQYF. The CDR3 nucleotides read TGTGCCAGCGGGGACAGTGGACTAGCGGGAGAGACCCAGTACTTC. The gene calls are TRBV9 and TRBJ2-5, with 11 bases lining up with TRBD2. J was trimmed by 4 bases and V by 7 bases; bases with no gene match: 9. Germline V gene sequence: CDR1 SGDLS, CDR2 YYNGEE. The CDR3 is 15 residues long.

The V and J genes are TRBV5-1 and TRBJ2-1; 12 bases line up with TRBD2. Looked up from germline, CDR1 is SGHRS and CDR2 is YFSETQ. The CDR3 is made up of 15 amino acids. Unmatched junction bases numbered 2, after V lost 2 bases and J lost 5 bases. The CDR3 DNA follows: TGCGCCAGCAGCTTCGGACTAGCGGGACACAATGAGCAGTTCTTC. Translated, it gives CASSFGLAGHNEQFF.

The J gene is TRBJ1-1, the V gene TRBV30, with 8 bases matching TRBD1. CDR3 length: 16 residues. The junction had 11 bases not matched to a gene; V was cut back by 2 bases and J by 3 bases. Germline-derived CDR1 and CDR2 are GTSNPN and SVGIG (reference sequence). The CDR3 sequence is CAWSNGQGAGYTEAFF. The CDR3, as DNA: TGTGCCTGGAGTAATGGACAGGGTGCTGGGTACACTGAAGCTTTCTTT.

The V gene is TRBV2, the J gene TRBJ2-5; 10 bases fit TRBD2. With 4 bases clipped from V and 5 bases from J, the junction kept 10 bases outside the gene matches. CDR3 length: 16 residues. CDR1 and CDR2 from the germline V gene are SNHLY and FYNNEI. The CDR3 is CASSASSGGPRETQYF. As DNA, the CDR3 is TGTGCCAGCAGTGCTTCTAGCGGGGGCCCTCGGGAGACCCAGTACTTC.

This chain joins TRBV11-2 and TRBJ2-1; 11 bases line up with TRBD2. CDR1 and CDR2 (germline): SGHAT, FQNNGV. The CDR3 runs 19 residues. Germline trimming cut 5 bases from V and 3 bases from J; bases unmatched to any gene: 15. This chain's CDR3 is CASSRPIAASGGNYNEQFF. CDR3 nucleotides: TGTGCCAGCAGCCGCCCCATCGCGGCTAGCGGGGGGAACTACAATGAGCAGTTCTTC.

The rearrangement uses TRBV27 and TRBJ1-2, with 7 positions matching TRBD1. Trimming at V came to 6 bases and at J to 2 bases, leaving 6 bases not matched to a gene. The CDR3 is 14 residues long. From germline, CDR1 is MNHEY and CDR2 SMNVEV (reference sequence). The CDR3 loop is CASRRPGQNYGYTF. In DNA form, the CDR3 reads TGTGCCAGCAGAAGACCGGGACAGAACTATGGCTACACCTTC.

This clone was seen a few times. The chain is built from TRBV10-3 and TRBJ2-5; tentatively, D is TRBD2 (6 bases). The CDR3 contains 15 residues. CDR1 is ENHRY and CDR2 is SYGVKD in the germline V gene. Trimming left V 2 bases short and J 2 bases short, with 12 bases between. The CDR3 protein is CAISEKGLPQETQYF. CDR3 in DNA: TGTGCCATCAGTGAGAAGGGACTTCCGCAAGAGACCCAGTACTTC.

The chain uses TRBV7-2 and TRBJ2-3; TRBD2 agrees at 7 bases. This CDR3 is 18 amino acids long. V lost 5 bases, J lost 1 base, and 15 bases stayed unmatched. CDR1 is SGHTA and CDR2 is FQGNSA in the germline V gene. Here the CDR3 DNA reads TGTGCCAGCAGCCTGCGTCTTAGGGCTAGCGGACGCACAGATACGCAGTATTTT. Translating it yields CASSLRLRASGRTDTQYF. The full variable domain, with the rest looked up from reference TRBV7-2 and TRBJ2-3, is GAGVSQSPSNKVTEKGKDVELRCDPISGHTALYWYRQSLGQGLEFLIYFQGNSAPDKSGLPSDRFSAERTGGSVSTLTIQRTQQEDSAVYLCASSLRLRASGRTDTQYFGPGTRLTVL.

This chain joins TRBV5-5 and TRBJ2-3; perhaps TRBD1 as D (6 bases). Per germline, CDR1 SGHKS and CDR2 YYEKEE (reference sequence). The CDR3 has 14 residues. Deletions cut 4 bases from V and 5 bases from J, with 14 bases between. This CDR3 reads CASSVNRVEDTQYF. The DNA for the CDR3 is TGTGCCAGCAGCGTCAACAGGGTTGAAGATACGCAGTATTTT.

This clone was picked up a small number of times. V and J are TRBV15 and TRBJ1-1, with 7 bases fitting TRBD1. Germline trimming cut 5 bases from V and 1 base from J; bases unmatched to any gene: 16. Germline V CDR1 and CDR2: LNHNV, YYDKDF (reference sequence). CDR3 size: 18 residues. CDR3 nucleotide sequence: TGTGCCACCAGCGTCGAGACAGGGATGAGCCGACAGAACACTGAAGCTTTCTTT. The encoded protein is CATSVETGMSRQNTEAFF.

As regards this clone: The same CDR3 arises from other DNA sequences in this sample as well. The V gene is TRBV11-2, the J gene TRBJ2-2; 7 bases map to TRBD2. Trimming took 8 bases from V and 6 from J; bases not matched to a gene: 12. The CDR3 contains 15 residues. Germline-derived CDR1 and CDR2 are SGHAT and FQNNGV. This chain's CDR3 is CASSFGGSRSGELFF. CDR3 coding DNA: TGTGCCAGCTCGTTTGGCGGGAGTCGATCCGGGGAGCTGTTTTTT.

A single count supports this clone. CDR3 region: CASSSDRGLYNEQFF. DNA for the CDR3: TGTGCCAGCAGCTCGGACAGGGGGTTGTACAATGAGCAGTTCTTC. The chain couples TRBV7-2 to TRBJ2-1, with 10 positions matching TRBD1. Germline CDR1 reads SGHTA; CDR2 reads FQGNSA. After removal of 4 bases from V and 4 bases from J, the junction contained 4 bases not matched to a gene. The CDR3 loop spans 15 amino acids.

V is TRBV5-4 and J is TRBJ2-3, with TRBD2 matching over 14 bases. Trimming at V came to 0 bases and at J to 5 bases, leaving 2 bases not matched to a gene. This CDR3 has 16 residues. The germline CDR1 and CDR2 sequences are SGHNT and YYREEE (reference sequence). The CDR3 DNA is TGTGCCAGCAGCTTGGTCGGACTAGCGGGAGGAGATACGCAGTATTTT. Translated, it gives CASSLVGLAGGDTQYF.

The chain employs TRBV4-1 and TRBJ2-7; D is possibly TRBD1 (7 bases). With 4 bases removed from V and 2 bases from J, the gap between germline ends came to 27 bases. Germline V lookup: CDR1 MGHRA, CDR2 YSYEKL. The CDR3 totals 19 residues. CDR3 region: CASSLLRGVTGPKTYEQYF. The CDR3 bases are TGCGCCAGCAGCCTTCTGAGGGGGGTGACAGGGCCGAAAACCTACGAGCAGTACTTC.